This T cell receptor (beta chain) was identified in a study of human versus mouse CDR3 diversity and MHC coevolution. As concerns this clone: Within the sample, other DNA sequences also encode this same CDR3.

Sequencing was performed with immunoSEQ multiplex PCR; in TCRdb, only in-frame clones are kept and a portion is missing. The sample shows around 74,000 clones, 80% to 95% of them seen only once. The V gene lost 2 bases and the J gene lost 5 bases, with 16 bases spanning the gap. The CDR3 is made up of 17 amino acids. Germline V CDR1 and CDR2: SGHVS, FQNEAQ. The V gene is TRBV7-8, the J gene TRBJ1-6; D possibly corresponds to TRBD1 (6 bases). The TCR was taken from a person aged 25-75 years in good health. Sample: naive CD4+ T cells from blood. Subset defined: CD45RO-negative CD62L-positive naive CD4 T cells. The CDR3 coding sequence is TGTGCCAGCAGCTTAATGCCGATCAGGGGAAATAATTCACCCCTCCACTTT. It yields the protein CASSLMPIRGNNSPLHF.